Each of the 9 T cell receptor beta chains below was sequenced from the same sample in a study of T cells in Graves' hyperthyroidism and ophthalmopathy (dated by TCRdb to between 2019 and 2020). Library prep was done by multiplex PCR. Sequencing was performed on an Illumina HiSeq 2000. Amplification of TCR beta CDR3 regions was carried out from RNA transcripts. The TCR CDR3 was subjected to a first round of RT-PCR using the HTBI primer set and the Qiagen OneStep RT-PCR kit. TCRdb cleaned the public reads at Q25 with fastp, built clones with MiXCR and kept in-frame beta chains. Each CDR3 protein gets just one entry, which takes the most common genes and DNA from the rows behind it. The sample records roughly 290,000 distinct CDR3 sequences, 10% to 15% of which are singletons. The ten top clones hold around 7.9% of the sample. Sequencing was performed on blood. The source is a woman younger than 45 with Graves' hyperthyroidism that later progressed to Graves' ophthalmopathy.

J is TRBJ1-1 and V is TRBV25-1; no reliable D call. Germline CDR1 and CDR2: MGHDK and SYGVNS. The CDR3 spans 14 residues. V was trimmed by 5 bases and J by 2 bases, leaving 12 bases between them. CDR3 coding DNA: TGTGCCAGCAGTCTCCCGGGTTTCAACACTGAAGCTTTCTTT. It is translated as CASSLPGFNTEAFF.

In this sample, this clonotype turned up a few times. This chain joins TRBV4-2 and TRBJ2-2; 8 nucleotides match TRBD2. CDR3 length equals 16 residues. Germline lookup yields CDR1 LGHNA and CDR2 YNFKEQ. J was trimmed by 5 bases and V by 3 bases; bases with no gene match: 8. This CDR3 is CASSQLGGVGTGELFF. The CDR3, as DNA: TGTGCCAGCAGCCAGCTCGGGGGGGTGGGGACCGGGGAGCTGTTTTTT.

This clonotype turned up a few times. This sequence joins TRBV5-4 and TRBJ2-1; D is ambiguous. CDR1 SGHNT and CDR2 YYREEE come from the germline V gene (reference sequence). The CDR3 length is 14 residues. V lost 1 base and J lost 3, with 8 bases in between. The CDR3 DNA is TGTGCCAGCAGCTTGTGGTCCGGCTACAATGAGCAGTTCTTC. Its translation: CASSLWSGYNEQFF.

The V gene is TRBV5-4, the J gene TRBJ1-2, with a weak D call TRBD1 (6 bases). The germline CDR1 and CDR2 sequences are SGHNT and YYREEE (reference sequence). The CDR3 runs to 14 residues. V lost 4 bases to trimming and J lost 4 bases, with 14 bases between them. In DNA form, the CDR3 reads TGTGCCAGCAGCCCACAGGGAAGGAGCTATGGCTACACCTTC. It codes for CASSPQGRSYGYTF.

In this sample, this clonotype turned up many times. The rearrangement links TRBV6-1 to TRBJ2-6; 7 nucleotides line up with TRBD1. The V and J ends lost 7 bases and 2 bases, in that order; junction bases with no gene match: 8. The CDR3 has 16 amino acids. Germline values: CDR1 MNHNS, CDR2 SASEGT. CDR3 sequence reads: CASMRRDRAGANVLTF. The CDR3 nucleotides are TGTGCCAGCATGCGGAGAGACAGGGCTGGGGCCAACGTCCTGACTTTC.

On this clonotype: This may be a read error: a much more frequent sequence differs by one nucleotide. The chain carries TRBV15 and TRBJ2-7; D gene uncertain. CDR1 is LNHNV and CDR2 is YYDKDF in the germline V gene (reference sequence). This CDR3 region has 14 residues. The V end lost 1 base, the J end lost 0 bases, and 7 bases lay between the germline ends. The DNA for the CDR3 is TGTGCCACCAGCAGAGTGGGCTTCTCCTACGAGCAGTACTTC. Protein product: CATSRVGFSYEQYF.

V usage is TRBV20-1 and J usage is TRBJ2-3; tentatively, D is TRBD1 or TRBD2 (5 bases each). Germline values: CDR1 DFQATT, CDR2 SNEGSKA (reference sequence). V was shortened by 6 bases and J by 0 bases, with 19 bases between the two germline ends. The CDR3 has 16 amino acids. The CDR3 protein is CSAPDRDRESTDTQYF. The CDR3, as DNA: TGCAGTGCCCCGGACCGGGACCGCGAAAGCACAGATACGCAGTATTTT.

This clonotype has ten or more counts. V is TRBV12-3 or TRBV12-4 and J is TRBJ2-1; the D is unclear. Between the trimmed V and J ends, which lost 3 bases and 3 bases, there was a span of 9 bases. This CDR3 has 14 amino acids. The CDR3 nucleotides are TGTGCCAGCAGTTTGGAGACTTACTACAATGAGCAGTTCTTC. Residues: CASSLETYYNEQFF.

The chain couples TRBV14 to TRBJ2-2; 9 bases align to TRBD1. The germline gives CDR1 SGHDN, CDR2 FVKESK. Trimming took 2 bases from V and 5 from J; bases not matched to a gene: 9. CDR3 size: 17 residues. CDR3 sequence reads: CASSQLLQGARTGELFF. The DNA for the CDR3 is TGTGCCAGCAGCCAACTACTACAGGGGGCAAGGACCGGGGAGCTGTTTTTT. The entire variable domain, with the rest obtained from reference TRBV14 and TRBJ2-2, is as follows: EAGVTQFPSHSVIEKGQTVTLRCDPISGHDNLYWYRRVMGKEIKFLLHFVKESKQDESGMPNNRFLAERTGGTYSTLKVQPAELEDSGVYFCASSQLLQGARTGELFFGEGSRLTVL.